The sequence of this T cell receptor (beta chain) was determined in a study of cytomegalovirus exposure and HLA in healthy donors. This clone showed up just once. Measured with immunoSEQ multiplex PCR; TCRdb has only the in-frame clones, and not every one. This sample has 250,000 to 350,000 clones; approximately 91% occur once, and the top ten carry around 0.91%. With V trimmed by 8 bases and J by 5 bases, 14 bases remained unmatched. The CDR3 totals 16 residues. V gene TRBV23-1 combines with J gene TRBJ2-1; 8 nucleotides line up with TRBD2. TRBV23-1 has ORF status, its function being uncertain. The sequence derives from a man aged 30 to 45 in good health and CMV-seronegative. Sequenced: PBMCs. CDR3 DNA sequence: TGCGCCAGCCAGGCTGGGCGGGGGGCGGAAGACAATGAGCAGTTCTTC. Translating gives CASQAGRGAEDNEQFF.